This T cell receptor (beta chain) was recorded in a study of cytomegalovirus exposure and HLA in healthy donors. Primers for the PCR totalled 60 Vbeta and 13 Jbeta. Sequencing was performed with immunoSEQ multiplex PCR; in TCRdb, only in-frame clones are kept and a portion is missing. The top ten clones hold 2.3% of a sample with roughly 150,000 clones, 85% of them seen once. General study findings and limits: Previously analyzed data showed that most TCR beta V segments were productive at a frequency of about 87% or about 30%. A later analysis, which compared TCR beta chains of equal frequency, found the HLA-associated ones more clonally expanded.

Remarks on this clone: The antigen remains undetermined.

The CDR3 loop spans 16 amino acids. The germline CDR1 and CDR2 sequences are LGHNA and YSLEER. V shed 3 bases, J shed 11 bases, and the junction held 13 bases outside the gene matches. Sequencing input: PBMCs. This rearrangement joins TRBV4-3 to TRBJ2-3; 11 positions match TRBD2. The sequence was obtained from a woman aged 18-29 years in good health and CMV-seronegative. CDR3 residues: CASSHSGTSGIPGQYF. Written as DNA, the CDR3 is TGCGCCAGCAGCCATTCCGGGACTAGCGGAATCCCCGGGCAGTATTTT.